Shown below are 32 T cell receptor beta chains from a single sample sequenced in a study of shared clonotypes between healthy human individuals. Generated by immunoSEQ multiplex PCR, the TCRdb table keeps only in-frame clones and is missing some. The table records about 1.1 million clones, more than 75% of them present only once. Sample: memory CD4+ T cells from PBMCs. Subset meaning: CD45RA-negative fraction. The receptor set was obtained from a man younger than 30 in good health. Some clones in this sample may be carry-over from other donors' samples.

This chain uses TRBV30 with TRBJ2-7; the D gene is possibly TRBD2 (8 bases). Germline CDR1 reads GTSNPN; CDR2 reads SVGIG (reference sequence). The CDR3 runs 15 residues. Trimming took 8 bases from V and 3 from J, leaving 23 bases between them. The CDR3 bases are TGTGCCCTGGAGCCTCGGGAGGGGGCGAACTACGAGCAGTACTTC. Translated: CALEPREGANYEQYF.

The V call is TRBV7-2, the J call TRBJ2-2; 9 nucleotides agree with TRBD1. The V and J ends lost 4 bases and 2 bases, in that order; junction bases with no gene match: 2. The CDR3 is 15 amino acids. From germline, CDR1 is SGHTA and CDR2 FQGNSA. The CDR3 region has the DNA TGTGCCAGCAGCTCGGGACAGGGAAACACCGGGGAGCTGTTTTTT. It codes for CASSSGQGNTGELFF. Supplemented by reference TRBV7-2 and TRBJ2-2, the full variable domain reads GAGVSQSPSNKVTEKGKDVELRCDPISGHTALYWYRQSLGQGLEFLIYFQGNSAPDKSGLPSDRFSAERTGGSVSTLTIQRTQQEDSAVYLCASSSGQGNTGELFFGEGSRLTVL.

The rearrangement uses TRBV18 and TRBJ2-2; 13 positions agree with TRBD2. Trimming at V came to 4 bases and at J to 0 bases, leaving 2 bases not matched to a gene. Germline V gene lookup returns CDR1 KGHSH and CDR2 LQKENI. The CDR3 is made up of 17 amino acids. As DNA, the CDR3 is TGTGCCAGCTCACGGGGACTAGCGGGATCGAACACCGGGGAGCTGTTTTTT. Its protein product is CASSRGLAGSNTGELFF.

The chain employs TRBV5-1 and TRBJ1-2; the match to TRBD1 covers 10 bases. Trimming at V came to 3 bases and at J to 4 bases, leaving 3 bases not matched to a gene. CDR3 size: 14 residues. Germline assignment: CDR1 SGHRS and CDR2 YFSETQ. CDR3 sequence: CASSWDRGSYGYTF. CDR3 DNA: TGCGCCAGCAGCTGGGACAGGGGCTCCTATGGCTACACCTTC.

Concerning this clone itself: The same CDR3 arises from other DNA sequences in this sample as well. V is TRBV11-2 and J is TRBJ2-1; tentative D call: TRBD1 (5 bases). V lost 0 bases, J lost 6 bases, and 6 bases lay in between. CDR1 SGHAT and CDR2 FQNNGV come from the germline V gene. The CDR3 covers 13 residues. For the CDR3, the DNA is TGTGCCAGCAGCTTAGACAGGGTCAATGAGCAGTTCTTC. Amino acid sequence: CASSLDRVNEQFF.

The chain uses TRBV5-8 and TRBJ1-2, with D unresolved. Germline V gene sequence: CDR1 SGHTS, CDR2 YDEGEE. CDR3 length: 12 amino acids. V shed 0 bases and J shed 7 bases, with 7 bases lying between them. CDR3 in DNA: TGTGCCAGCAGCTTGGCAAGGGCTGGCTACACCTTC. Its protein is CASSLARAGYTF.

The chain recombines TRBV7-3 with TRBJ2-3; D is uncertain. V was pared by 4 bases and J by 4 bases, with 15 bases between. The CDR3 contains 15 residues. Germline lookup yields CDR1 SGHTA and CDR2 FQGTGA. The CDR3 loop reads CASSSGPSSADTQYF. The CDR3 DNA follows: TGTGCCAGCAGCTCAGGTCCCTCATCGGCAGATACGCAGTATTTT. Looking up the rest from reference TRBV7-3 and TRBJ2-3 gives the full variable domain: GAGVSQTPSNKVTEKGKYVELRCDPISGHTALYWYRQSLGQGPEFLIYFQGTGAADDSGLPNDRFFAVRPEGSVSTLKIQRTERGDSAVYLCASSSGPSSADTQYFGPGTRLTVL.

The chain employs TRBV5-1 and TRBJ1-1, with D uncertain. This CDR3 has 15 amino acids. V lost 0 bases, J lost 3 bases, and 12 bases lay in between. CDR1 is SGHRS, CDR2 YFSETQ, per germline. CDR3 residues: CASSLVGGWDTEAFF. CDR3 DNA sequence: TGCGCCAGCAGCTTGGTTGGAGGGTGGGACACTGAAGCTTTCTTT. Full variable domain (remainder filled in from reference TRBV5-1 and TRBJ1-1): KAGVTQTPRYLIKTRGQQVTLSCSPISGHRSVSWYQQTPGQGLQFLFEYFSETQRNKGNFPGRFSGRQFSNSRSEMNVSTLELGDSALYLCASSLVGGWDTEAFFGQGTRLTVV.

The rearrangement links TRBV4-1 to TRBJ1-5; a possible D gene is TRBD1 (6 bases). This CDR3 is 15 amino acids long. Germline loops: CDR1 MGHRA, CDR2 YSYEKL. Trimming shortened V by 1 base and J by 3 bases, and 10 bases separated the two germline ends. Written as DNA, the CDR3 is TGCGCCAGCAGCCAAGGGGACACGTACAATCAGCCCCAGCATTTT. Translation gives CASSQGDTYNQPQHF.

The chain carries TRBV5-1 and TRBJ2-1; 8 bases agree with TRBD2. With 5 bases clipped from V and 4 bases from J, the junction kept 5 bases outside the gene matches. Germline CDR1 is SGHRS and CDR2 is YFSETQ. This CDR3 spans 14 amino acids. This chain's CDR3 is CASSILAGYNEQFF. CDR3 bases: TGCGCCAGCAGTATCCTAGCGGGTTACAATGAGCAGTTCTTC.

This sequence joins TRBV21-1 and TRBJ1-5; no DNA check was done on the table's D call, TRBD1. TRBV21-1 is a pseudogene locus. The CDR3 covers 11 residues. CDR3 residues: CASSVQGANNF. CDR3 DNA: TGTGCCAGCAGCGTACAGGGGGCGAACAATTTT.

Notes on this clone: Other DNA sequences in the sample encode the same CDR3. V usage is TRBV2 and J usage is TRBJ2-7, with 8 bases lining up with TRBD2. The germline V gene encodes CDR1 SNHLY and CDR2 FYNNEI. The J segment lost 3 bases and the V segment lost 6 bases, leaving 7 bases of the junction unmatched. This CDR3 comprises 14 residues. The CDR3 loop reads CASSDGRAGYEQYF. The CDR3 nucleotides read TGTGCCAGCAGCGACGGGAGGGCCGGCTACGAGCAGTACTTC.

The gene calls are TRBV30 and TRBJ1-2; TRBD1 agrees at 9 bases. This CDR3 spans 13 amino acids. Unmatched junction bases numbered 10, after V lost 7 bases and J lost 7 bases. Germline V gives CDR1 GTSNPN, CDR2 SVGIG (reference sequence). The DNA of the CDR3 is TGTGCCTTTACAGGGGGCGCGGTCCGTGGCTACACCTTC. Its protein is CAFTGGAVRGYTF.

The chain uses TRBV6-1 and TRBJ2-5; tentatively, D is TRBD1 (5 bases). The DNA end is more similar to TRBJ2-7, so the J call may be wrong. Germline CDR1 MNHNS, CDR2 SASEGT. The CDR3 runs to 14 residues. This CDR3 is CASSDKGSPSEQYF. CDR3 DNA: TGTGCCAGCAGTGACAAGGGGTCCCCCTCCGAGCAGTACTTC.

This clone was seen only once. The gene calls are TRBV10-3 and TRBJ2-3; weak D call: TRBD2 (5 bases). Germline V gives CDR1 ENHRY, CDR2 SYGVKD. V lost 0 bases and J 6 bases, leaving 16 bases between the germline ends. The CDR3 spans 16 residues. The CDR3, as DNA: TGTGCCATCAGTGAGTCGAAGGGAGTGGGCAGGGATACGCAGTATTTT. This translates into CAISESKGVGRDTQYF.

The V call is TRBV11-1, the J call TRBJ2-7; the D is unclear. V lost 5 bases and J lost 6, with 14 bases in between. Germline V CDR1 and CDR2: SGHAT, FQDESV (reference sequence). The CDR3 is 13 residues long. Here the CDR3 reads CASSPGRIREQYF. Here the CDR3 DNA reads TGTGCCAGCAGCCCTGGGCGGATCCGCGAGCAGTACTTC. Variable domain in full (rest from reference TRBV11-1 and TRBJ2-7): EAEVAQSPRYKITEKSQAVAFWCDPISGHATLYWYRQILGQGPELLVQFQDESVVDDSQLPKDRFSAERLKGVDSTLKIQPAELGDSAMYLCASSPGRIREQYFGPGTRLTVT.

This chain uses TRBV5-1 with TRBJ2-2, with 10 bases identical to TRBD2. The CDR3 is 15 amino acids. In germline, CDR1 is SGHRS, CDR2 YFSETQ. J was trimmed by 6 bases and V by 3 bases; bases with no gene match: 5. For the CDR3, the DNA is TGCGCCAGCAGCTCTAGCGGGAGAGGGGCCGGGGAGCTGTTTTTT. This sequence encodes CASSSSGRGAGELFF.

The CDR3 loop is CASSLGTSNLQETQYF. In DNA, the CDR3 is TGCGCCAGCAGCTTGGGGACTAGCAACCTACAAGAGACCCAGTACTTC. The rearrangement links TRBV5-1 to TRBJ2-5; 8 bases match TRBD2. Germline values: CDR1 SGHRS, CDR2 YFSETQ. Trimming removed 0 bases from V and 2 bases from J; junction bases left unmatched: 6. The length of the CDR3 is 16 residues. The variable domain in full, with the rest retrieved from reference TRBV5-1 and TRBJ2-5, is KAGVTQTPRYLIKTRGQQVTLSCSPISGHRSVSWYQQTPGQGLQFLFEYFSETQRNKGNFPGRFSGRQFSNSRSEMNVSTLELGDSALYLCASSLGTSNLQETQYFGPGTRLLVL.

The sample holds one count of this clone. V gene TRBV28 combines with J gene TRBJ2-5; possible D gene TRBD1, 5 bases. V shed 3 bases and J shed 11 bases, with 13 bases lying between them. Germline CDR1 reads MDHEN; CDR2 reads SYDVKM. This CDR3 region has 12 residues. This CDR3 is CASSLQGSPQYF. The CDR3 DNA follows: TGTGCCAGCAGTTTGCAGGGAAGTCCTCAGTACTTC.

This clone was observed a few times. V is TRBV27 and J is TRBJ1-2; a possible D gene is TRBD1 (5 bases). The germline CDR1 and CDR2 sequences are MNHEY and SMNVEV (reference sequence). V lost 2 bases to trimming and J lost 3 bases, with 13 bases between them. This CDR3 region has 15 residues. The CDR3 DNA reads TGTGCCAGCAGTTTAAGGTACCCCAGGGACTATGGCTACACCTTC. Protein sequence: CASSLRYPRDYGYTF.

The chain recombines TRBV4-1 with TRBJ2-7; the D gene is possibly TRBD2 (6 bases). Germline V gives CDR1 MGHRA, CDR2 YSYEKL. V was trimmed by 6 bases and J by 0 bases, leaving 9 bases between them. This CDR3 contains 13 residues. For the CDR3, the DNA is TGCGCCAGCAGGTCTAGCGTCTCCTACGAGCAGTACTTC. This codes for CASRSSVSYEQYF.

V and J are TRBV27 and TRBJ1-1; D call uncertain. CDR3 length equals 14 residues. Germline lookup yields CDR1 MNHEY and CDR2 SMNVEV (reference sequence). The germline V and J ends were trimmed by 0 bases and 1 base, with 6 bases remaining between them. The CDR3 reads CASSLSDWNTEAFF. The CDR3 DNA reads as TGTGCCAGCAGTTTATCAGACTGGAACACTGAAGCTTTCTTT.

The V call is TRBV7-2, the J call TRBJ2-1; D unclear. This CDR3 comprises 15 residues. Trimming took off 1 base at V and 1 base at J, with 8 bases between the two ends. Germline V gene sequence: CDR1 SGHTA, CDR2 FQGNSA. The CDR3 DNA is TGTGCCAGCAGCTTAGATCCTAGATCCTACAATGAGCAGTTCTTC. Its translation: CASSLDPRSYNEQFF.

Remarks on this clone: Within the sample, other DNA sequences also encode this same CDR3. The J gene is TRBJ2-7, the V gene TRBV6-5; D may be TRBD1 (7 bases). The germline CDR1 and CDR2 sequences are MNHEY and SVGAGI. V lost 5 bases, J lost 1 base, and 12 bases lay in between. The CDR3 totals 14 residues. The CDR3 is CASSTQGGSYEQYF. CDR3 bases: TGTGCCAGCAGTACCCAGGGGGGTTCCTACGAGCAGTACTTC.

V usage is TRBV9 and J usage is TRBJ1-2; D gene unclear. V lost 1 base, J lost 4 bases, and 14 bases lay in between. CDR1 is SGDLS, CDR2 YYNGEE, per germline. There are 15 residues in the CDR3. The chain's CDR3 is CASSVSSNSGYGYTF. The DNA for the CDR3 is TGTGCCAGCAGCGTAAGCTCGAATAGCGGCTATGGCTACACCTTC.

The V and J genes are TRBV6-5 and TRBJ1-5; TRBD1 is a possible D gene (5 bases). The ends were cut back, 6 bases at V and 5 bases at J, with 14 bases in the middle. CDR1 is MNHEY and CDR2 is SVGAGI in the germline V gene. This CDR3 region has 14 residues. CDR3 DNA sequence: TGTGCCAGCAGGGGACGGCCGCCGTATCAGCCCCAGCATTTT. It specifies CASRGRPPYQPQHF.

This chain connects TRBV7-2 to TRBJ2-2; no clear D gene. The CDR3 loop spans 16 amino acids. Germline values: CDR1 SGHTA, CDR2 FQGNSA. V lost 5 bases, J lost 4 bases, and 17 bases lay in between. CDR3: CASSPSPLAGTGELFF. The CDR3 nucleotides read TGTGCCAGCAGCCCTTCGCCACTTGCAGGCACCGGGGAGCTGTTTTTT.

V is TRBV28 and J is TRBJ2-2; 7 bases map to TRBD2. CDR1 is MDHEN and CDR2 is SYDVKM in the germline V gene. Germline trimming cut 2 bases from V and 4 bases from J; bases unmatched to any gene: 10. CDR3 length: 17 residues. The CDR3 DNA sequence: TGTGCCAGCAGTTTAATCTTGCAGGGAGGGGTCACCGGGGAGCTGTTTTTT. This sequence encodes CASSLILQGGVTGELFF.

This chain connects TRBV28 to TRBJ1-2; D is ambiguous. CDR1 MDHEN and CDR2 SYDVKM come from the germline V gene. V lost 3 bases and J 6 bases, leaving 8 bases between the germline ends. The length of the CDR3 is 12 residues. This CDR3 is CASSFLLNGYTF. The DNA for the CDR3 is TGTGCCAGCAGTTTCCTGTTGAATGGCTACACCTTC.

The chain couples TRBV9 to TRBJ1-3, with TRBD1 matching 9 bases. This CDR3 contains 16 residues. Trimming took 2 bases from V and 1 from J; bases not matched to a gene: 4. Germline lookup yields CDR1 SGDLS and CDR2 YYNGEE. The CDR3 spells CASSVAGQGSGNTIYF. CDR3 in DNA: TGTGCCAGCAGCGTCGCCGGACAGGGGTCTGGAAACACCATATATTTT.

The chain links TRBV29-1 to TRBJ2-1; the match to TRBD2 covers 12 bases. CDR3 size: 15 residues. Germline CDR1 is SQVTM and CDR2 is ANQGSEA. V trimming: 8 bases; J trimming: 7 bases; junction bases outside the gene matches: 12. CDR3 DNA sequence: TGCAGCTTGGGGCAACTAGCGGGAGGTGGAAATGAGCAGTTCTTC. Translation: CSLGQLAGGGNEQFF.

The CDR3 sequence: CASTAGGGRSYEQFF. DNA for the CDR3: TGTGCCAGCACCGCGGGGGGCGGGAGATCATATGAGCAGTTCTTC. The rearrangement joins TRBV7-6 to TRBJ2-1; TRBD2 matches 8 bases. Germline V lookup: CDR1 SGHVS, CDR2 FNYEAQ. This CDR3 spans 15 amino acids. J lost 8 bases, V lost 7 bases, and 13 bases had no gene match. Drawing the rest from reference TRBV7-6 and TRBJ2-1, the complete variable domain is GAGVSQSPRYKVTKRGQDVALRCDPISGHVSLYWYRQALGQGPEFLTYFNYEAQQDKSGLPNDRFSAERPEGSISTLTIQRTEQRDSAMYRCASTAGGGRSYEQFFGPGTRLTVL.